This entry features one T cell receptor (beta chain) sequence. V lost 0 bases to trimming and J lost 2 bases, with 8 bases between them. The CDR3 is made up of 14 amino acids. Germline CDR1 is SGDLS and CDR2 is YYNGEE. The data originate from a study of blood T cell repertoires in COVID-19. Whole-study context: COVID-19 samples, acute and convalescent, were from the United States, Italy and Spain. The cDNA or gDNA used as material had been derived from T cells, B-cell-depleted T cells, or PBMCs.

TCRdb's copy holds only in-frame clones and misses some; the assay was immunoSEQ multiplex PCR. Of fewer than 350,000 clones listed, 85% are singletons. Specimen: PBMCs or T cells enriched from blood (not recorded which). V and J are TRBV9 and TRBJ2-5; D gene ambiguous. The sequence came from a woman aged 25-40 years who had been exposed to COVID-19. The CDR3 DNA follows: TGTGCCAGCAGCGTAGGTGACACGCAAGAGACCCAGTACTTC. Translation: CASSVGDTQETQYF.